A selection of T cell receptor beta chains follows, all from one sample in a study of T cell repertoires in cytomegalovirus infection. MiXCR was run by TCRdb on the reads, yielding one entry per CDR3 protein. The table has 400,000 to 550,000 distinct CDR3 sequences, around 11% seen once. The sequencing sample was made of PBMCs. The receptors stem from a human donor in good health (CMV status not recorded). Some clones in this sample may be carry-over from other donors' samples. Each CDR3 is given with its conserved first and last residue. Each record gives: V gene, D gene, J gene, clone size, CDR3 protein, CDR3 DNA. D genes are given only for firm matches. Clone size is not always given. Where it is, it says once, few, many or a class for expanded clones.

TRBV12-5	NA	TRBJ2-1	many	CASGFSSSYNEQFF	TGTGCTAGTGGTTTCTCCAGCTCCTACAATGAGCAGTTCTTC
TRBV19	TRBD1	TRBJ2-7	NA	CASSFDPGTVAEGAYEQYF	TGTGCCAGTAGTTTCGATCCCGGGACAGTGGCCGAGGGCGCCTACGAGCAGTACTTC
TRBV28	NA	TRBJ1-2	NA	CASSLGGSDNYGYTF	TGTGCCAGCAGTTTAGGGGGAAGCGATAACTATGGCTACACCTTC
TRBV6-6	TRBD2	TRBJ2-2	many	CASSRGEYTGELFF	TGTGCCAGCAGTCGGGGGGAATACACCGGGGAGCTGTTTTTT
TRBV20-1	TRBD1	TRBJ1-6	few	CSARTGNSPLHF	TGCAGTGCCAGGACAGGGAATTCACCCCTCCACTTT
TRBV5-4	TRBD2	TRBJ2-2	few	CASSSGLAGPGELFF	TGTGCCAGCAGCTCTGGACTAGCGGGACCCGGGGAGCTGTTTTTT
TRBV5-1	TRBD2	TRBJ2-3	NA	CASSNGLAVTDTQYF	TGCGCCAGCAGCAACGGACTAGCGGTCACAGATACGCAGTATTTT
TRBV7-3	NA	TRBJ1-5	many	CASSLKGDQPQHF	TGTGCCAGCAGTTTAAAGGGGGATCAGCCCCAGCATTTT
TRBV10-3	NA	TRBJ2-7	NA	CAISRGLDSYEQYF	TGTGCCATCAGCCGCGGACTCGACTCCTACGAGCAGTACTTC
TRBV9	NA	TRBJ1-1	few	CASSVASSDTEAFF	TGTGCCAGCAGCGTAGCCTCATCTGACACTGAAGCTTTCTTT
TRBV12-3/TRBV12-4	NA	TRBJ2-6	many	CASSSRLLSGANVLTF	TGTGCCAGCAGTTCGAGACTTCTCTCTGGGGCCAACGTCCTGACTTTC
TRBV20-1	NA	TRBJ1-5	few	CSAGGARWRENQPQHF	TGCAGTGCAGGCGGCGCCAGGTGGAGGGAAAATCAGCCCCAGCATTTT
TRBV2	NA	TRBJ2-1	NA	CASTSEQFF	TGTGCCAGCACTAGCGAGCAGTTCTTC
TRBV24-1	NA	TRBJ2-5	NA	CATGIQETQYF	TGTGCCACCGGGATTCAAGAGACCCAGTACTTC
TRBV3-1	TRBD2	TRBJ2-5	many	CASSLPGLAGGMETQYF	TGTGCCAGCAGCCTCCCGGGACTAGCGGGAGGAATGGAGACCCAGTACTTC
TRBV7-9	NA	TRBJ1-2	NA	CASSSGQPHGYTF	TGTGCCAGCAGCTCCGGACAGCCCCATGGCTACACCTTC
TRBV6-5	NA	TRBJ1-1	many	CASSRGQPEGEAFF	TGTGCCAGCAGTCGAGGACAGCCGGAGGGTGAAGCTTTCTTT
TRBV12-3/TRBV12-4	TRBD1	TRBJ1-2	many	CASSETGGLRGYTF	TGTGCCAGCAGCGAAACAGGGGGTCTGAGGGGCTACACCTTC
TRBV7-9	TRBD2	TRBJ2-3	many	CASSLASGGRAADTQYF	TGTGCCAGCAGCTTAGCGTCGGGCGGGAGGGCCGCAGATACGCAGTATTTT
TRBV24-1	TRBD1	TRBJ2-2	once	CATSDPPGQGTPLNTGELFF	TGTGCCACCAGTGATCCGCCGGGACAGGGGACACCTTTGAACACCGGGGAGCTGTTTTTT
TRBV29-1	NA	TRBJ2-7	few	CSVVTTYEQYF	TGCAGCGTTGTGACTACCTACGAGCAGTACTTC
TRBV29-1	NA	TRBJ1-1	many	CSVATSKGTEAFF	TGCAGCGTTGCAACGAGCAAAGGCACTGAAGCTTTCTTT
TRBV19	NA	TRBJ1-2	many	CASERPSHYGYTF	TGTGCCAGCGAGCGGCCGTCCCACTATGGCTACACCTTC
TRBV5-1	TRBD2	TRBJ2-7	NA	CASSLVAGANEQYF	TGCGCCAGCAGCTTGGTTGCGGGAGCTAACGAGCAGTACTTC
TRBV7-6	TRBD1	TRBJ2-1	many	CASSTGTGASYNEQFF	TGTGCCAGCAGTACCGGGACAGGGGCCTCCTACAATGAGCAGTTCTTC
TRBV28	NA	TRBJ1-1	many	CASRGGGEQGNTEAFF	TGTGCCAGCAGGGGGGGTGGGGAACAGGGGAACACTGAAGCTTTCTTT
TRBV20-1	TRBD2	TRBJ2-3	many	CSATTSGGGDTQYF	TGCAGTGCCACGACTAGCGGGGGGGGAGATACGCAGTATTTT
TRBV27	TRBD1	TRBJ1-5	NA	CASSLYPGQAGQPQHF	TGTGCCAGCAGTTTATACCCAGGACAGGCGGGTCAGCCCCAGCATTTT
TRBV7-2	NA	TRBJ1-6	many	CASSLDPGPGSPLHF	TGTGCCAGCAGCTTAGATCCAGGCCCCGGTTCACCCCTCCACTTT
TRBV30	TRBD2	TRBJ2-1	few	CAWSFVSGRLGGEQFF	TGTGCCTGGAGTTTCGTCAGCGGGAGGCTGGGGGGTGAGCAGTTCTTC
TRBV2	TRBD1	TRBJ1-5	many	CASRTGGGNQPQHF	TGTGCCAGCAGGACAGGGGGCGGCAATCAGCCCCAGCATTTT
TRBV7-7	TRBD2	TRBJ2-3	NA	CASSPSGLAGGRMSDTQYF	TGTGCTAGCAGCCCCTCAGGACTAGCGGGAGGGAGAATGTCAGATACGCAGTATTTT